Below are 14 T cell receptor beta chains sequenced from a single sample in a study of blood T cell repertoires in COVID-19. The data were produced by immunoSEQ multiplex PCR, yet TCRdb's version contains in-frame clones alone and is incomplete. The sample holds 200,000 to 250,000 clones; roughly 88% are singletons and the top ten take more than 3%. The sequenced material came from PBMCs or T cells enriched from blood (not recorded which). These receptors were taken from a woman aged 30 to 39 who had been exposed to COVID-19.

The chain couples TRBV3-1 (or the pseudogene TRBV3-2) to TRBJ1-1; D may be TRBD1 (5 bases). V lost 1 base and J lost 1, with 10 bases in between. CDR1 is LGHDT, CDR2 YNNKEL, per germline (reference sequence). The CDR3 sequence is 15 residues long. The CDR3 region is CASSQARGGNTEAFF. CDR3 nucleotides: TGTGCCAGCAGCCAAGCGCGGGGGGGGAACACTGAAGCTTTCTTT.

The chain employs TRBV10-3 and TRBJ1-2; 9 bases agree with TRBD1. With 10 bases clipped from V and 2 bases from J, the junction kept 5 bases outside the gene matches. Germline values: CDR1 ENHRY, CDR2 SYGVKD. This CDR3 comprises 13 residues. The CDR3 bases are TGTGCCACGACCGACAGGGGGAACTATGGCTACACCTTC. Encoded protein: CATTDRGNYGYTF.

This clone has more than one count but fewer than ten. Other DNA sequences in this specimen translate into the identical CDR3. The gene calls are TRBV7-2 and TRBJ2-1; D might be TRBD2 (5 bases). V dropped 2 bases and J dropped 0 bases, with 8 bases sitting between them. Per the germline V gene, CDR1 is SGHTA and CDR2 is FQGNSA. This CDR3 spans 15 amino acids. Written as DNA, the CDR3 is TGTGCCAGCAGCTTATCGAGCGGCTCCTACAATGAGCAGTTCTTC. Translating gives CASSLSSGSYNEQFF.

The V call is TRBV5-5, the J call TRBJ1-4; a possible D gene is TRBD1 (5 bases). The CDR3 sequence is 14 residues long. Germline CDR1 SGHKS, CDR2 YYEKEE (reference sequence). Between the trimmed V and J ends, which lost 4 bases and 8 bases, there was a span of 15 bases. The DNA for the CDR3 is TGTGCCAGCAGCCTCTCGGGGGTTCGGGAAAAACTGTTTTTT. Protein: CASSLSGVREKLFF.

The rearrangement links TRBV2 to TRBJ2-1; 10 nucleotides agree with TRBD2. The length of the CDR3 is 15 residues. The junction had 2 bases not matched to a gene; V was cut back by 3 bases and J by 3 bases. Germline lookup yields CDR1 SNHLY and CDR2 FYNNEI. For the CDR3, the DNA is TGTGCCAGCAGTGACGCTAGCGGGGGCTACAATGAGCAGTTCTTC. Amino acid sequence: CASSDASGGYNEQFF.

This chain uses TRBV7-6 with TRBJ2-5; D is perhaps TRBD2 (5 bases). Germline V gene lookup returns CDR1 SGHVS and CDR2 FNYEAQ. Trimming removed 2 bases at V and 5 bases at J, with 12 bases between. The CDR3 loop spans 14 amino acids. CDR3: CASSLTPGGETQYF. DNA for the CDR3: TGTGCCAGCAGCTTAACTCCAGGCGGGGAGACCCAGTACTTC.

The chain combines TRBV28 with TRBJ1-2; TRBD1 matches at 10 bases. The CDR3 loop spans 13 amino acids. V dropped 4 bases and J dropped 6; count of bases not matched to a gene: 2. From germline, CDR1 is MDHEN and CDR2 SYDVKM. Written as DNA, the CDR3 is TGTGCCAGCAGTTCGGACAGGGGGAATGGCTACACCTTC. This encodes CASSSDRGNGYTF.

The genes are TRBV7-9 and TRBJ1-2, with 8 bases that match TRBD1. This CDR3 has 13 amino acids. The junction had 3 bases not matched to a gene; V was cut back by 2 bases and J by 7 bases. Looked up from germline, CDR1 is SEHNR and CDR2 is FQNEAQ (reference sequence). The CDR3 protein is CASSLTTGVGYTF. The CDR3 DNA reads TGTGCCAGCAGCTTAACGACAGGGGTTGGCTACACCTTC. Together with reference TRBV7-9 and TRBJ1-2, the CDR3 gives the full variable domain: DTGVSQNPRHKITKRGQNVTFRCDPISEHNRLYWYRQTLGQGPEFLTYFQNEAQLEKSRLLSDRFSAERPKGSFSTLEIQRTEQGDSAMYLCASSLTTGVGYTFGSGTRLTVV.

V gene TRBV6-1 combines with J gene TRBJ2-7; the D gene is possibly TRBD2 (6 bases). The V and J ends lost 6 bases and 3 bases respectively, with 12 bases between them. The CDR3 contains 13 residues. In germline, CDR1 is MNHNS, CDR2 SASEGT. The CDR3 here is CASSLGGFYEQYF. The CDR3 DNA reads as TGTGCCAGCAGCCTGGGAGGCTTCTACGAGCAGTACTTC.

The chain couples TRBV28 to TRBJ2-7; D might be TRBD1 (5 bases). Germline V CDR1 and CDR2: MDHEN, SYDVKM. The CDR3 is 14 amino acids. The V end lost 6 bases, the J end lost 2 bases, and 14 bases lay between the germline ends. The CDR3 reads CASSALRDAYEQYF. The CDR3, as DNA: TGTGCCAGCAGCGCTCTCAGGGATGCCTACGAGCAGTACTTC.

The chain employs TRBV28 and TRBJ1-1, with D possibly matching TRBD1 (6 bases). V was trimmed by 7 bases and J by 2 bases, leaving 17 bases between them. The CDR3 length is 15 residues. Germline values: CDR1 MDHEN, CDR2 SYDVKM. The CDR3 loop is CASITSPGTNTEAFF. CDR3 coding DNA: TGTGCCAGCATAACTTCCCCCGGGACAAACACTGAAGCTTTCTTT.

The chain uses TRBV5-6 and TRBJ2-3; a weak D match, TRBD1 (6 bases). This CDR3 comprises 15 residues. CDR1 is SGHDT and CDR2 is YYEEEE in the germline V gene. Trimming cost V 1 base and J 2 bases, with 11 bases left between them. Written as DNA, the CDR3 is TGTGCCAGCAGCTTGCCGGGACACCACACAGATACGCAGTATTTT. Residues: CASSLPGHHTDTQYF.

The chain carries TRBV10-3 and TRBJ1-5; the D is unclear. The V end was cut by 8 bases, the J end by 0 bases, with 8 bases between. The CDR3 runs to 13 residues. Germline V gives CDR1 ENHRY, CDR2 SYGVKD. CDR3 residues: CAIRHDSNQPQHF. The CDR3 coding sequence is TGTGCCATCCGACACGATAGCAATCAGCCCCAGCATTTT.

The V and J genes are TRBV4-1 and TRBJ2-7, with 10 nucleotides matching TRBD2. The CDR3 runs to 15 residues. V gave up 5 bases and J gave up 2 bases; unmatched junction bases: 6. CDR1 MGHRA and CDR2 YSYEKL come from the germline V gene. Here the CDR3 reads CASSYGTSETYEQYF. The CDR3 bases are TGCGCCAGCAGCTACGGGACTAGCGAAACCTACGAGCAGTACTTC.